This record concerns one T cell receptor beta chain sequence. Its specificity is not known. Here the CDR3 omits its conserved ending phenylalanine or tryptophan, so a read error is the likely source. This CDR3 has 13 residues. Germline CDR1 and CDR2: SQVTM and ANQGSEA. Scientists recovered RNA and DNA together from approximately 20-30 mg of unsorted bulk tissue. Sampling was performed at five separate regions of each tumor. This record comes from a study of tumor-infiltrating lymphocytes in primary liver carcinoma. Study information: The tumors, T1-T3 N0M0 lesions, were roughly 4 to 10 cm across. Study-wide results and limits: Tumors and blood were compared for top-250-clone fraction, and tumors had the significantly higher value (p = 0.039).

Constant-region priming of around 490 ng total RNA yielded TCR beta cDNA. For TCR beta, libraries were produced by three nested multiplex PCR rounds using slightly modified ARM-PCR. PCR rounds one and two used TRBV1-TRBV30 forward primers with a C-beta reverse primer for approximately 10 cycles each. TCRdb passed the multiplex PCR reads through MiXCR, listing each CDR3 protein once. This sample has roughly 100,000 distinct CDR3 sequences; roughly four fifths occur once, and the top ten carry 15% to 25%. Sequencing was carried out using liver tumor tissue from sampling region 3. Noted subset: tumor region T3, left-lateral pole. This rearrangement joins TRBV29-1 to TRBJ2-4; D unresolved. The sequence derives from a middle-aged man with primary liver carcinoma and hepatitis B virus infection. In DNA, the CDR3 is TGCAACGGATTAGGTGGGCAGAAAAACATTCAGTACATC. It specifies CNGLGGQKNIQYI.